A selection of T cell receptor beta chains follows, all from one sample in a study of neoadjuvant anti-PD-1 for oral cavity cancer. Assay: immunoSEQ multiplex PCR; the TCRdb copy retains only in-frame clones and omits some. The sample includes around 68,000 clones, 86% of them seen just once. The sample in question was PBMCs, obtained after nivolumab (anti-PD-1) treatment. The receptors come from a person aged 35 to 85 with oral cavity squamous cell carcinoma. Each CDR3 is given with its conserved first and last residue. The D gene is left open where the match is weak. Size is stated for part of the rows, as once, few or many counts, or as a class when the clone is expanded.

abundance	v_gene	d_gene	len	j_gene	CDR3nt	CDR3aa
.	TRBV9	.	13	TRBJ1-5	TGTGCCAGCAGCGTGGACGACGATCAGCCCCAGCATTTT	CASSVDDDQPQHF
.	TRBV6-1	TRBD2	13	TRBJ2-7	TGTGCCAGCGGGGACTACCGTGCCTACGAGCAGTACTTC	CASGDYRAYEQYF
.	TRBV29-1	.	14	TRBJ1-1	TGCAGCGTCCCGACGGGACATTGGAACACTGAAGCTTTCTTT	CSVPTGHWNTEAFF
once	TRBV9	TRBD1	15	TRBJ1-2	TGTGCCAGCATATCCGAGGGACAGCGAAGCTATGGCTACACCTTC	CASISEGQRSYGYTF
once	TRBV15	TRBD1	17	TRBJ1-2	TGTGCCACCAGCAGTTTTCCTCGGGGACAGGGGGGAGATGGCTACACCTTC	CATSSFPRGQGGDGYTF
.	TRBV19	.	12	TRBJ1-5	TGTGCCAGTGCGATAGGAAATCAGCCCCAGCATTTT	CASAIGNQPQHF
.	TRBV5-1	.	14	TRBJ1-1	TGCGCCAGCAGCCCCGGTCAGGGTGGCACTGAAGCTTTCTTT	CASSPGQGGTEAFF
.	TRBV5-1	.	13	TRBJ1-2	TGCGCCAGCAGCTTTTGGTACCCCCTTGGCTACACCTTC	CASSFWYPLGYTF
.	TRBV10-1	.	13	TRBJ1-1	TGCGCCAGCAGTCCAACAGGGAGCAGTGAAGCTTTCTTT	CASSPTGSSEAFF
.	TRBV7-8	.	18	TRBJ2-2	TGTGCCAGCAGCCTATCCGGCAGGCAGGCGTCGTACACCGGGGAGCTGTTTTTT	CASSLSGRQASYTGELFF
.	TRBV25-1	TRBD2	13	TRBJ2-1	TGTGCCAGCAGTGAATCGGGGGGCAATGAGCAGTTCTTC	CASSESGGNEQFF
.	TRBV6-5	.	13	TRBJ1-1	TGTGCCAGCAGTGAACAGTTCAACACTGAAGCTTTCTTT	CASSEQFNTEAFF
.	TRBV15	.	13	TRBJ2-3	TGTGCCACCAGGAACAACAGGGCAGATACGCAGTATTTT	CATRNNRADTQYF
.	TRBV15	TRBD1	16	TRBJ2-7	TGTGCCACCAGCCCTCTCCCGGGACAGGGGGCGTACGAGCAGTACTTC	CATSPLPGQGAYEQYF
.	TRBV7-3	.	15	TRBJ2-1	TGTGCCAGCAGCCTGACAGGTGACCGATACAATGAGCAGTTCTTC	CASSLTGDRYNEQFF
.	TRBV5-1	.	14	TRBJ1-6	TGCGCCAGCAGCCCGACGGTTAATAATTCACCCCTCCACTTT	CASSPTVNNSPLHF
.	TRBV15	.	15	TRBJ1-5	TGTGCCACCAGCAGAGACAGAAATAGCAATCAGCCCCAGCATTTT	CATSRDRNSNQPQHF
.	TRBV5-4	.	13	TRBJ1-3	TGTGCCAGCAGCTTGACAGGAGGAAACACCATATATTTT	CASSLTGGNTIYF
.	TRBV11-3	TRBD1	16	TRBJ1-2	TGTGCCAGCAGTTTGGGACAGGGGTTTCACAACTATGGCTACACCTTC	CASSLGQGFHNYGYTF
.	TRBV7-9	.	15	TRBJ2-5	TGTGCCAGCAGCTTAGCGGAACACTTCAGAGAGACCCAGTACTTC	CASSLAEHFRETQYF
.	TRBV10-3	.	14	TRBJ1-1	TGTGCCATCAGGCGGGACTCCGAATCCCGCGAAGCTTTCTTT	CAIRRDSESREAFF
.	TRBV7-9	.	15	TRBJ2-5	TGTGCCAGCAGCTTAGCGGGCGACAGCCAAGAGACCCAGTACTTC	CASSLAGDSQETQYF
.	TRBV18	.	15	TRBJ1-6	TGTGCCAGCTCACCGGACCAGGGATCTTATTCACCCCTCCACTTT	CASSPDQGSYSPLHF
.	TRBV9	.	15	TRBJ2-5	TGTGCCAGCAGCGTAGGTTGGGGGAGTGGGGAGACCCAGTACTTC	CASSVGWGSGETQYF
.	TRBV7-8	.	16	TRBJ1-1	TGTGCCAGCAGCCCCCGCCGGGGCCAGCTGAACACTGAAGCTTTCTTT	CASSPRRGQLNTEAFF
once	TRBV2	.	12	TRBJ1-1	TGTGCCAGATACAGGGTTAACACTGAAGCTTTCTTT	CARYRVNTEAFF
.	TRBV2	TRBD1	15	TRBJ1-1	TGTGCCAGCAGTGACCGACCAGGGGGCAACACTGAAGCTTTCTTT	CASSDRPGGNTEAFF
.	TRBV6-1	TRBD1	14	TRBJ1-1	TGTGCCAGCAGCCGGGACAGGAAGAACACTGAAGCTTTCTTT	CASSRDRKNTEAFF
.	TRBV28	TRBD1	16	TRBJ2-1	TGTGCCAGCAGTCCTCATTGGGGACAGAGCTACAATGAGCAGTTCTTC	CASSPHWGQSYNEQFF
.	TRBV5-6	.	15	TRBJ2-7	TGTGCCAGCAGCTTGGGTCGGGAAATCTCCTACGAGCAGTACTTC	CASSLGREISYEQYF
.	TRBV4-2	.	16	TRBJ2-1	TGTGCCAGCAGCCAGGCCTTGGGGCGGACCTACAATGAGCAGTTCTTC	CASSQALGRTYNEQFF
.	TRBV6-5	.	13	TRBJ2-7	TGTGCCAGCAGGTCGGGGGACTCCTACGAGCAGTACTTC	CASRSGDSYEQYF
.	TRBV5-1	TRBD1	14	TRBJ2-3	TGCGCCAGCAGCGGGGGACAGGACACAGATACGCAGTATTTT	CASSGGQDTDTQYF
.	TRBV5-1	.	16	TRBJ2-2	TGCGCCAGCAGCTCGTTCAGGAGCTGGCTGGTCGGGGAGCTGTTTTTT	CASSSFRSWLVGELFF
.	TRBV7-9	.	11	TRBJ2-3	TGTGCCATTAAGGGGTTAGATACGCAGTATTTT	CAIKGLDTQYF
.	TRBV7-3	.	15	TRBJ1-1	TGTGCCAGCAGACGAGACAGTCTCGGAGGCACTGAAGCTTTCTTT	CASRRDSLGGTEAFF
.	TRBV14	TRBD2	16	TRBJ2-5	TGTGCCAGCAGCCAAGATATACTAGCGGGGGGGGAGACCCAGTACTTC	CASSQDILAGGETQYF
.	TRBV2	TRBD1	14	TRBJ1-4	TGTGCCAGCAACGGACAGGCGTTTTCAGATAAACTGTTTTTT	CASNGQAFSDKLFF
.	TRBV7-7	TRBD1	19	TRBJ2-4	TGTGCCAGCAGCTTGAGAGCCCGCCGGACAGGCCACTGGGAAAACATTCAGTACTTC	CASSLRARRTGHWENIQYF
.	TRBV6-5	TRBD1	15	TRBJ2-3	TGTGCCAGCAGTTTGACAGGGGTGGTGACAGATACGCAGTATTTT	CASSLTGVVTDTQYF
.	TRBV6-6	.	13	TRBJ1-4	TGTGCCAGCAGCACCTCAACTAATGAAAAACTGTTTTTT	CASSTSTNEKLFF
once	TRBV13	.	15	TRBJ2-1	TGTGCCAGCAGACAGACGGGGAGCTCCTACAATGAGCAGTTCTTC	CASRQTGSSYNEQFF
.	TRBV27	.	13	TRBJ1-1	TGTGCCAGCAGTCCACACGTGAACACTGAAGCTTTCTTT	CASSPHVNTEAFF
.	TRBV7-9	.	13	TRBJ1-5	TGTGCCAGCAGCCCAACCTCACGCCAGCCCCAGCATTTT	CASSPTSRQPQHF
.	TRBV5-1	TRBD2	16	TRBJ2-3	TGCGCCAGCAGCCCCTTGACTAGCGGGAGCACAGATACGCAGTATTTT	CASSPLTSGSTDTQYF
.	TRBV11-2	TRBD1	14	TRBJ2-7	TGTGCCAGCAGCTTCCCGGGACAGGGGTACGAGCAGTACTTC	CASSFPGQGYEQYF
once	TRBV4-1	TRBD1	16	TRBJ1-2	TGCGCCAGCAGCCAAGTGCCCAGGGGGCTGGTCTATGGCTACACCTTC	CASSQVPRGLVYGYTF
.	TRBV9	TRBD1	15	TRBJ1-3	TGTGCCAGCAGCGTCGAAGGGGGCACTGGAAACACCATATATTTT	CASSVEGGTGNTIYF
.	TRBV7-6	TRBD1	16	TRBJ1-3	TGTGCCAGCAGCCCACGACAGGGCAGCTCTGGAAACACCATATATTTT	CASSPRQGSSGNTIYF
.	TRBV5-1	.	16	TRBJ2-7	TGCGCCAGCAGCTTGGTCTGGGGAGGTAGGTCCTACGAGCAGTACTTC	CASSLVWGGRSYEQYF
.	TRBV6-5	.	15	TRBJ2-7	TGTGCCAGCAGTTATACGACCCCAGCCTCAGACGAGCAGTACTTC	CASSYTTPASDEQYF
.	TRBV11-1	TRBD1	14	TRBJ1-2	TGTGCCAGCAGCAACCGGCGGACAGGGGCTGAACACACCTTC	CASSNRRTGAEHTF
.	TRBV7-2	TRBD1	16	TRBJ1-6	TGTGCCAGCAGCCGCGAAGGGACAGTCTATAATTCACCCCTCCACTTT	CASSREGTVYNSPLHF
.	TRBV11-2	.	16	TRBJ1-1	TGTGCCAGCAGCTTAGGTTTGACCTGGGGGAACACTGAAGCTTTCTTT	CASSLGLTWGNTEAFF
.	TRBV2	.	14	TRBJ2-3	TGTGCCAGCAAGCAGGAAATTAGCACAGATACGCAGTATTTT	CASKQEISTDTQYF
.	TRBV5-1	TRBD1	15	TRBJ1-5	TGCGCCAGCAGCGCCACCGGGACAGGGGTCCAGCCCCAGCATTTT	CASSATGTGVQPQHF